This TCR beta chain originates from a study of cytomegalovirus exposure and HLA in healthy donors. Whole-study results and caveats: About 87% or about 30% of the time was how often most TCR beta V segments were productive, according to an earlier analysis. Equally common other TCR beta chains were less clonally expanded than HLA-associated ones, a later analysis found. CMV serostatus was the only immune exposure information that was available.

Points on this clone: The antigen is unknown.

60 Vbeta and 13 Jbeta primers were used in PCR. Here immunoSEQ multiplex PCR was the method, and the copy in TCRdb shows in-frame clones only, minus some. The repertoire holds 150,000 to 200,000 clones, with around 83% as singletons. Germline lookup yields CDR1 MNHEY and CDR2 SVGAGI. CDR3 length: 14 residues. V lost 7 bases and J lost 5; bases outside the gene matches: 5. The chain joins TRBV6-5 to TRBJ2-3; 11 nucleotides match TRBD1. The TCR originated in a man over 45 in good health and CMV-seropositive. Material for sequencing was PBMCs. CDR3 coding DNA: TGTGCCAGCACTCGGGACAGGGGGAAAGATACGCAGTATTTT. Protein product: CASTRDRGKDTQYF.